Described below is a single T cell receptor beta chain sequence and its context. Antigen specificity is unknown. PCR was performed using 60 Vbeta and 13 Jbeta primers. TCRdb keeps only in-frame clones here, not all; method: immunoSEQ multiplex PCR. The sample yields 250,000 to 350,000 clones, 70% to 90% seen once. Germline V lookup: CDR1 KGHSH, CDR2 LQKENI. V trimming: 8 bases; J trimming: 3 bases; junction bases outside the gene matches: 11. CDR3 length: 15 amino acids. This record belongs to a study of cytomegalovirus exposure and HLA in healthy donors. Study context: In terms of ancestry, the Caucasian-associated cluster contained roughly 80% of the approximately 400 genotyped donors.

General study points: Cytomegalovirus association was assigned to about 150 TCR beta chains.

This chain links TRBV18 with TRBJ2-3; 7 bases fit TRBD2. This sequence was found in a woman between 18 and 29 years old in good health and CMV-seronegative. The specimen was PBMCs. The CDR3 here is CASPRGASGTDTQYF. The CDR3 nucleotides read TGTGCCAGCCCTCGGGGCGCTAGCGGTACAGATACGCAGTATTTT.